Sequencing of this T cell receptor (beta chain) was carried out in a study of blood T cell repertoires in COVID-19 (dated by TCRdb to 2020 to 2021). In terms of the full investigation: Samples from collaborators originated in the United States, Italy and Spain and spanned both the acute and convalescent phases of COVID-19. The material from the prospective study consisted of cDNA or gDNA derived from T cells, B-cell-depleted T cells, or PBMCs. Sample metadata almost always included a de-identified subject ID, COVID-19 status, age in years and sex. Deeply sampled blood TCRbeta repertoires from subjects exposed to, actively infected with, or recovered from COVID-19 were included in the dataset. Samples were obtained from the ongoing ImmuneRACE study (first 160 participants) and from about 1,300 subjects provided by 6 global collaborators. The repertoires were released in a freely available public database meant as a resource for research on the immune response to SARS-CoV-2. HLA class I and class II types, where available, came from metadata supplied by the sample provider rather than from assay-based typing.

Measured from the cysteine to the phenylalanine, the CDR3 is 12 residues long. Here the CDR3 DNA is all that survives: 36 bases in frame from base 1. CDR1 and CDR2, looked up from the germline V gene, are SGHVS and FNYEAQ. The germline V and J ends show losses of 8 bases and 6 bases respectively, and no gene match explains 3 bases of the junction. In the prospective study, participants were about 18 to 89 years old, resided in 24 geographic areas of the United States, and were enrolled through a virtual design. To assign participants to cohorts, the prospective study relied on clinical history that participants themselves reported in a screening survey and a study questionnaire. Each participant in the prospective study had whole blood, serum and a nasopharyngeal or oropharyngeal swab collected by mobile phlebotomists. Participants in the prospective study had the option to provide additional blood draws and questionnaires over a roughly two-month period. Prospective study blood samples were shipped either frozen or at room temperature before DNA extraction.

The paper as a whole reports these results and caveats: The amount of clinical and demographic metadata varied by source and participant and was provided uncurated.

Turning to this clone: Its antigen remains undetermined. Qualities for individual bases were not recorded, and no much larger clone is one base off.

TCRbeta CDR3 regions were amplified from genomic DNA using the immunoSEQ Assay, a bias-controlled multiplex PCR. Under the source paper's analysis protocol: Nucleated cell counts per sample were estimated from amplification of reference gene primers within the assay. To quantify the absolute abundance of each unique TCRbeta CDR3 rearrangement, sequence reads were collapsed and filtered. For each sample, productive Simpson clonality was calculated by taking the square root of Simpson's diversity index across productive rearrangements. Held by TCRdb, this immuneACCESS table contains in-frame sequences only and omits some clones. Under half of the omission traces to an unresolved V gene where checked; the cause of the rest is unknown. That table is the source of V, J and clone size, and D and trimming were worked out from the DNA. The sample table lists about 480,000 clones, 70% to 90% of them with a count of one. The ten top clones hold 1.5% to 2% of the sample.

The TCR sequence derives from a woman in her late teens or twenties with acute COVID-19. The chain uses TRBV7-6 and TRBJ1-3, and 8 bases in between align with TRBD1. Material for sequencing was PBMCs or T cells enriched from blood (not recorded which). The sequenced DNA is TGTGCCAGCTCCAGGGGGCAAAACACCATATATTTT. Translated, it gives CASSRGQNTIYF.